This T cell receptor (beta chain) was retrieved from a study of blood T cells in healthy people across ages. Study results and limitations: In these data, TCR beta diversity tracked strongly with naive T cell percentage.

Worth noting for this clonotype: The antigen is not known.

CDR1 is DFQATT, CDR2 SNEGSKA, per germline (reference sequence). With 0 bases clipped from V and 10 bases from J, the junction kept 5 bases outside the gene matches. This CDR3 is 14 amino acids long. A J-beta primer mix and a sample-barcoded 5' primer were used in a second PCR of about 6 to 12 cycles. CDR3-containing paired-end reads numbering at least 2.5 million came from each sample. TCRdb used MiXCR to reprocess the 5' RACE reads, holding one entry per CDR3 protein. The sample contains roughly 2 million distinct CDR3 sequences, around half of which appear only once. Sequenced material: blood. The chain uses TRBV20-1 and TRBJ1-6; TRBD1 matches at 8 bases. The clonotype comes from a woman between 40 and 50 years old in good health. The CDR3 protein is CSAREGQVASPLHF. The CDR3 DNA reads TGCAGTGCTAGAGAGGGACAGGTAGCATCACCCCTCCACTTT.